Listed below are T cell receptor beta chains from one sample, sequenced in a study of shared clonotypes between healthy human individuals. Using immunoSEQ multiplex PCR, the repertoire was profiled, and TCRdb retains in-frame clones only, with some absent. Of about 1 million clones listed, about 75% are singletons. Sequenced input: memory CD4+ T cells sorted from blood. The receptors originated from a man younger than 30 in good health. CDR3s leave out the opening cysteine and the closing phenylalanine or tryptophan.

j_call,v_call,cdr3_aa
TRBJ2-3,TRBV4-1,ASSQATVESSTDTQY
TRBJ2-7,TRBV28,ASRRTGGSYEQY
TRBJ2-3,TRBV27,ASRLASTDTQY
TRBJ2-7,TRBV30,AWSVKGGSREQY
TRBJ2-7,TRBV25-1,ASSKRGAISSYEQY
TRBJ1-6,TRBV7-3,ASSSGQGNSPLH
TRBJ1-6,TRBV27,ASSPGQGTNSPLH
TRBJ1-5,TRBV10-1,AAEQGDVGNQPQH
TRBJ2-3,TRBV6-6,ASSRTSGRADTQY
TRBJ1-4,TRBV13,ASSRLEGKLF
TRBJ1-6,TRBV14,ATNRDRGTPLH
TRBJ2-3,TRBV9,ASSVQGGYTDTQY
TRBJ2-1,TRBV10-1,ASSRYSSAYNEQF
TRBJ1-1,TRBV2,ASSVSGDGNTEAF
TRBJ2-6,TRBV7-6,ASSLVAGGSSGANVLT
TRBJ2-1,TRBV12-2,ASRTLGVAANNEQF
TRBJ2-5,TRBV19,ASAAGRSQETQY
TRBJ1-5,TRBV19,ASSGPGNQPQH
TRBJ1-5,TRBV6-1,ASLWTSSNQPQH
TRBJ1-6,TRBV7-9,ASSLATANSPLH
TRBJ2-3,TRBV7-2,ASSLGQVRTDTQY
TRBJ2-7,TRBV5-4,ASSRQGPYEQY
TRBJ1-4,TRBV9,ASSVAGAAEKLF
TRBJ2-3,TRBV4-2,ASSQGSGGASDTQY
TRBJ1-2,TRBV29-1,SVYTGVYGYT
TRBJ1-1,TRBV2,ASREGQGVPEAF
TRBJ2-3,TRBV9,ASSVEGALGVDTQY
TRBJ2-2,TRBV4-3,ASSQGQGITGELF
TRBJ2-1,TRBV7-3,ASSLKEGLKFEQF
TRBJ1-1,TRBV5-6,ASRDSGRMNTEAF
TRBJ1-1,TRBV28,ASSPDDGNTEAF
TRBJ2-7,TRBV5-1,ASSLAIGSEQY
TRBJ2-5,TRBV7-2,ASSWVAGFQETQY
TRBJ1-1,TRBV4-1,ASSARTANTEAF
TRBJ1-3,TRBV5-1,ASSSDRGSPRDTIY
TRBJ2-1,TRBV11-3,ASSLRRSTYNEQF
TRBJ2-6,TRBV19,ASSPDRAGANVLT
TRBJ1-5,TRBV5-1,ASSRDINQPQH
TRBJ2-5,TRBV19,ASSTRTSLKETQY
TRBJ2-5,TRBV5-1,ASSLGGLAGLETQY
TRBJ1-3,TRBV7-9,ASSPRRFSGNTIY
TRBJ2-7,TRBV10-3,AISESLDRAPFGEQY
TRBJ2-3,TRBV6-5,ASRDSGSSTDTQY
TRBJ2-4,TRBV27,ASSPWTSGGKNIQY
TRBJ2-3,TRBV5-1,ASSLGQGATDTQY
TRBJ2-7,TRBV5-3,ARSPTYRGPHYEQY
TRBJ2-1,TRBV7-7,ASSLLSSYNEQF
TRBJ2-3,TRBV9,ASSDPGAGGVTDTQY
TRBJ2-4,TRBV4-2,ASSQDLGGSDLAKNIQY
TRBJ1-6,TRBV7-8,ASSFGGYNSPLH
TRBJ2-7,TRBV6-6,ASSLAPSSYEQY